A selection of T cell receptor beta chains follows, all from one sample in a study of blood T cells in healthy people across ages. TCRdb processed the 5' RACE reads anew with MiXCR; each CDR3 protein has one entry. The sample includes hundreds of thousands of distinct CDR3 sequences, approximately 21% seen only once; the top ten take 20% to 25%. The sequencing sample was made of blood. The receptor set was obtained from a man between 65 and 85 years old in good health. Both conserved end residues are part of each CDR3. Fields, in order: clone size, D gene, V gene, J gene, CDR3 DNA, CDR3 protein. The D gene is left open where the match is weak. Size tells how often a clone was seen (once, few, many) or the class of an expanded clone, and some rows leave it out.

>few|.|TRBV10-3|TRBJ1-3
TGTGCCATCACCGAAGACATAAGCTCTGGAAACACCATATATTTT
CAITEDISSGNTIYF
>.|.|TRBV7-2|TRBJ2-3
TGTGCCAGCAGGAGAAGCGGGCGCACAGATACGCAGTATTTT
CASRRSGRTDTQYF
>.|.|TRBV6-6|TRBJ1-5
TGTGCCAGCAGTTACTCGAACAGAAATCAGCCCCAGCATTTT
CASSYSNRNQPQHF
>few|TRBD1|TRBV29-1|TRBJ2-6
TGCAGCGTCCGGACGGACAGGGTTACCTCTGGGGCCAACGTCCTGACTTTC
CSVRTDRVTSGANVLTF
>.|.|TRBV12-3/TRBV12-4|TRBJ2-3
TGTGCCAGCACCCTCCTCCGGGGTCCTTACGCAGATACGCAGTATTTT
CASTLLRGPYADTQYF
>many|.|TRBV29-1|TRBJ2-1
TGCAGCGTTATGTCCCACAACTCCTACAATGAGCAGTTCTTC
CSVMSHNSYNEQFF
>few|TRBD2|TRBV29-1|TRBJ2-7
TGCAGCGTTGACTCCCCTAGCGGGGGAACCTACGAGCAGTACTTC
CSVDSPSGGTYEQYF
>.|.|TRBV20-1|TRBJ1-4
TGCAGAGCCCAGAGCACTAATGAAAAACTGTTTTTT
CRAQSTNEKLFF
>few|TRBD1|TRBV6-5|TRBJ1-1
TGTGCCAGCACCGTTCTCCAGGGGGCGAACACTGAAGCTTTCTTT
CASTVLQGANTEAFF
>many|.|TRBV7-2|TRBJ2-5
TGTGCCAGCAGCCTAGGGTTTTCAGAGACCCAGTACTTC
CASSLGFSETQYF
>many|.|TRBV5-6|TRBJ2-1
TGTGCCAGCAGCTTGAGTCCCCAGGCGAATGAGCAGTTCTTC
CASSLSPQANEQFF
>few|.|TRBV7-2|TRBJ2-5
TGTGCCAGCAGCTTAGACCGCACGAACCTCCAAGAGACCCAGTACTTC
CASSLDRTNLQETQYF
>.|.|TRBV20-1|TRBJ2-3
TGCAGTGCTAGCTCGGCAGGGAATCTTGGAGATACGCAGTATTTT
CSASSAGNLGDTQYF
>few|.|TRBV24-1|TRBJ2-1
TGTGCCACCAGTGATTTGCGGGACAAGGATGAGCAGTTCTTC
CATSDLRDKDEQFF
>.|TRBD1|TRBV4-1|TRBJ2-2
TGCGCCAGCAGCCAAGTGATGTGGGACAGGAACACCGGGGAGCTGTTTTTT
CASSQVMWDRNTGELFF
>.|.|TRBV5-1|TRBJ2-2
TGCGCCAGCAGCTTCACCAGCTCCATCGGGGAGCTGTTTTTT
CASSFTSSIGELFF
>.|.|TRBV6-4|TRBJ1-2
TGTGCCAGCAGCCACGGGGGCTACACCTTC
CASSHGGYTF
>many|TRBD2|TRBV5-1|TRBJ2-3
TGCGCCAGCAGCTTGGTTGGGACTAGCGGAGATACGCAGTATTTT
CASSLVGTSGDTQYF
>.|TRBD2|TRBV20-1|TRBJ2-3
TGCAGTGCTAGAGAAGTCCTAGCGGGAGACCTCGTGCGGGATACGCAGTATTTT
CSAREVLAGDLVRDTQYF
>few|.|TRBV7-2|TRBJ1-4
TGTGCCAGCAGCTTAGTTTGGGGAGCTAATGAAAAACTGTTTTTT
CASSLVWGANEKLFF
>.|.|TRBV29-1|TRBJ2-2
TGCAGCGTTGATCTTCCGAGCCGCCTCCCGAACACCGGGGAGCTGTTTTTT
CSVDLPSRLPNTGELFF
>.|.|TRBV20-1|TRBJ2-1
TGCAGTGCTAAAGGGACTTTTAACAATGAGCAGTTCTTC
CSAKGTFNNEQFF
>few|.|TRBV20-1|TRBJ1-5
TGCAGTGCTCAACCAGGGGCCCTTAGCGGTAATCAGCCCCAGCATTTT
CSAQPGALSGNQPQHF
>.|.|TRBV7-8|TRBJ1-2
TGTGCCAGCAGCCCCGGGACATACCTTAACTATGGCTACACCTTC
CASSPGTYLNYGYTF
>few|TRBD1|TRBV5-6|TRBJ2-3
TGTGCCAGCAGCTCCAGCCGGGACAGGGTGCCAGATACGCAGTATTTT
CASSSSRDRVPDTQYF
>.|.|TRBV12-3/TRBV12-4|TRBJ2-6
TGTGCCAGCAGCCTTCCCACCCTGTTGGGGGCCAACGTCCTGACTTTC
CASSLPTLLGANVLTF
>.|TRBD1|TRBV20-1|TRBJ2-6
TGCAGTGCTAGGGTGACAGGGGGCACCGGCTCTGGGGCCAACGTCCTGACTTTC
CSARVTGGTGSGANVLTF
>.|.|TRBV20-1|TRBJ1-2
TGTCGAACCGGGGGCGATTCTCGCTCCGAGTATGGCTACACCTTC
CRTGGDSRSEYGYTF
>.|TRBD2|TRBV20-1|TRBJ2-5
TGCAGTGCTAGAGATCTGAGGGACGGGGGGGCGGAGACCCAGTACTTC
CSARDLRDGGAETQYF
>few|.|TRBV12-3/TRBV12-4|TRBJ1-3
TGTGCCAGCAGCATACCGGGCAGGGACCTCCGCTCTGGAAACACCATATATTTT
CASSIPGRDLRSGNTIYF
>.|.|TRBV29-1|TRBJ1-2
TGCAGCGTTGAAAAAGGGTGGGGAAATGGCTACACCTTC
CSVEKGWGNGYTF
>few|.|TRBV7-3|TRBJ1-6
TGTGCCAGCACCTCACGCGGCTCCTATAATTCACCCCTCCACTTT
CASTSRGSYNSPLHF
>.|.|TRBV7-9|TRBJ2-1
TGTGCCAGCAGCTTAGGTCCCGGCGGTGAGCAGTTCTTC
CASSLGPGGEQFF
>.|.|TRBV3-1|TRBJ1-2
TGTGCCAGCAGCCGGACAGCCCCTAACTATGGCTACACCTTC
CASSRTAPNYGYTF
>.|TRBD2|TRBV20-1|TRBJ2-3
TGCAGTGCTTACTCCGGGACTAGCGGAACAGATACGCAGTATTTT
CSAYSGTSGTDTQYF
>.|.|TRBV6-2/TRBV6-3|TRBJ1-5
TGTGCCAGCAGGTACAGGGAACATCAGCCCCAGCATTTT
CASRYREHQPQHF
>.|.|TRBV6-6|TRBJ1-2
TGTGCCAGCAGGCGGGGGCATTTCCTACCCTCAACGAGCTATGGCTACACCTTC
CASRRGHFLPSTSYGYTF
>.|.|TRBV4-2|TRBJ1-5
TGTGCCAGCAGCCAAGATTTTGGCGATCAGCCCCAGCATTTT
CASSQDFGDQPQHF
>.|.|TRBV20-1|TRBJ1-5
TGCAGTGCTAGTGGGGATCATGCAGGAGAGCCCCAGCATTTT
CSASGDHAGEPQHF
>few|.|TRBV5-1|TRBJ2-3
TGCGCCAGCAGCTTGCAAACAACAGATACGCAGTATTTT
CASSLQTTDTQYF
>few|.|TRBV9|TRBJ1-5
TGTGCCAGCAGCGCCGCGGACGAGCACCAGCCCCAGCATTTT
CASSAADEHQPQHF
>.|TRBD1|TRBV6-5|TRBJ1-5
TGTGCCAGCAGGCGGGACAGAATGAGCAATCAGCCCCAGCATTTT
CASRRDRMSNQPQHF
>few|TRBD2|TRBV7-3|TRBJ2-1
TGTGCCAGCAGCTTAAATTCGGTCGGGAGGCGAAACAATGAGCAGTTCTTC
CASSLNSVGRRNNEQFF